Listed here is a single T cell receptor beta chain. Its matching antigen is unknown. The PCR had 60 Vbeta and 13 Jbeta primers. Assay: immunoSEQ multiplex PCR; the TCRdb copy retains only in-frame clones and omits some. The repertoire includes some 160,000 clones, around 77% of them detected once, and 1.5% to 2% sits in the top ten. The sample originates from a study of cytomegalovirus exposure and HLA in healthy donors. Study as a whole: Earlier, almost 120 million unique TCR beta sequences were recovered from approximately 180 million T cells by an analysis. Study-level findings and limits: When a later analysis was performed, an Asian-associated ancestry cluster reportedly had fewer N-insertions than the roughly 630-donor mean. Cytomegalovirus-associated status was assigned to 150 or so TCR beta chains.

Sequencing used PBMCs. The sequence derives from a woman aged 25 to 39 in good health and CMV-seronegative.

This CDR3 is CASSRGLAGEETQYF. In nucleotides, the CDR3 is TGCGCCAGCAGCAGGGGACTAGCGGGGGAAGAGACCCAGTACTTC. J is TRBJ2-5 and V is TRBV5-1, with 14 bases lining up with TRBD2. V gave up 4 bases and J gave up 3 bases; unmatched junction bases: 2. The germline gives CDR1 SGHRS, CDR2 YFSETQ. The CDR3 spans 15 residues.